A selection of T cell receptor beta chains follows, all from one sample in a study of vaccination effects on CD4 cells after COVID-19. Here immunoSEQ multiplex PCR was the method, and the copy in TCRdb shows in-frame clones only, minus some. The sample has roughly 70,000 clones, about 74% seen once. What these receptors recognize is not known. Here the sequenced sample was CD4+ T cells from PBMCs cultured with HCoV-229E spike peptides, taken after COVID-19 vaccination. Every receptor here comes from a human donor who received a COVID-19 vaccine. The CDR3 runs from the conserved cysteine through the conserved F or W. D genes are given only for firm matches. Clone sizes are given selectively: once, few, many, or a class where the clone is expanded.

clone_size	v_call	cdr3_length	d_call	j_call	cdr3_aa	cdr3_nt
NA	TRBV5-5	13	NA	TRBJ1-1	CASRMGQNTEAFF	TGTGCCAGCAGGATGGGACAGAACACTGAAGCTTTCTTT
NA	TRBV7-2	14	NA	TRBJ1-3	CASSIGNAGNTIYF	TGTGCCAGCAGCATCGGGAACGCTGGAAACACCATATATTTT
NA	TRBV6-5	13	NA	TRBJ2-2	CASSPGARGELFF	TGTGCCAGCAGTCCAGGGGCGAGGGGGGAGCTGTTTTTT
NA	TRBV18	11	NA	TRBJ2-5	CASGLQETQYF	TGTGCCAGCGGGCTCCAAGAGACCCAGTACTTC
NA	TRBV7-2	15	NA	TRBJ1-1	CASSLVQAGNTEAFF	TGTGCCAGCAGCTTAGTACAGGCCGGAAACACTGAAGCTTTCTTT
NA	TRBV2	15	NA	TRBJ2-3	CASRRDSGIPDTQYF	TGTGCCAGCAGGAGGGACTCCGGAATTCCAGATACGCAGTATTTT
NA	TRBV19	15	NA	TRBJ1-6	CASSMPGVGSSPLHF	TGTGCCAGTAGTATGCCGGGGGTCGGGAGTTCACCCCTCCACTTT
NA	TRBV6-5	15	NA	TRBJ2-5	CASRQLGGARETQYF	TGTGCCAGCAGACAATTAGGCGGGGCACGAGAGACCCAGTACTTC
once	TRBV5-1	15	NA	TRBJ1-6	CASTDVWGGPSPLHF	TGCGCCAGCACCGACGTCTGGGGGGGGCCCTCACCCCTCCACTTT
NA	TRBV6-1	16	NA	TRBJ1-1	CASSDARFGYITEAFF	TGTGCCAGCAGTGATGCCAGGTTCGGCTATATTACTGAAGCTTTCTTT
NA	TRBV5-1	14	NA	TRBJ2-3	CASSFLGGTDTQYF	TGCGCCAGCAGCTTTCTAGGGGGCACAGATACGCAGTATTTT
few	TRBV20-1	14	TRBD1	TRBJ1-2	CSASLQGANYGYTF	TGCAGTGCTAGTTTGCAGGGGGCTAACTATGGCTACACCTTC
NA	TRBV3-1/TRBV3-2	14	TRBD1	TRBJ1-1	CASSTLTGRNEAFF	TGTGCCAGCAGCACCCTGACAGGGAGAAATGAAGCTTTCTTT
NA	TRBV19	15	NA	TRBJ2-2	CASSIVTLNTGELFF	TGTGCCAGTAGTATTGTAACACTGAACACCGGGGAGCTGTTTTTT
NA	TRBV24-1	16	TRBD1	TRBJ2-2	CATSDFSGQGTRELFF	TGTGCCACCAGTGATTTTTCGGGACAGGGTACCAGGGAGCTGTTTTTT
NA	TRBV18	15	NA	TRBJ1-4	CASSTNRVGVEKLFF	TGTGCCAGCTCGACCAACAGGGTCGGGGTTGAAAAACTGTTTTTT
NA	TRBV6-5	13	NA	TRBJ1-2	CASRSDSNYGYTF	TGTGCCAGCAGGTCCGACAGTAACTATGGCTACACCTTC
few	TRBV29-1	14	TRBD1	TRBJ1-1	CSALRQGMNTEAFF	TGCAGCGCCCTTAGACAGGGAATGAACACTGAAGCTTTCTTT
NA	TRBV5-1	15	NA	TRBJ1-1	CASSLVAAGNTEAFF	TGCGCCAGCAGCTTGGTGGCGGCCGGGAACACTGAAGCTTTCTTT
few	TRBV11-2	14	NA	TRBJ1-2	CASSLRDSNYGYTF	TGTGCCAGCAGCTTACGTGATTCCAACTATGGCTACACCTTC
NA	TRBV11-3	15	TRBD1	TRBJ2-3	CASRDRDRHTDTQYF	TGTGCCAGCAGGGACCGGGACAGGCACACAGATACGCAGTATTTT
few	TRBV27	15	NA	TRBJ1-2	CASRGGIVGNYGYTF	TGTGCCTCCCGGGGGGGAATAGTCGGGAACTATGGCTACACCTTC